This TCR beta chain originates from a study of T cells in Graves' hyperthyroidism and ophthalmopathy. Findings and caveats of the study: Blood also carried most thyroid clonotypes expanded above 0.001.

Points on this clonotype: The target antigen is unknown.

Diagnostic decisions used clinical symptoms, serum thyroxine and TRAb, thyroid ultrasound and orbital computed tomography. With 7 bases removed from V and 6 bases from J, the gap between germline ends came to 16 bases. The CDR3 has 13 amino acids. CDR1 is LNHDA and CDR2 is SQIVND in the germline V gene (reference sequence). Amplification of TCR beta CDR3 regions was performed using RNA transcripts as template. TCR CDR3 regions were first amplified by RT-PCR with HTBI primers. TCRdb reprocessed the multiplex PCR reads via MiXCR and lists one record per CDR3 protein. The profile shows a few hundred thousand distinct CDR3 sequences, approximately 14% of them singletons.

Sequenced: blood. The chain uses TRBV19 and TRBJ2-7, with D possibly being TRBD1 (6 bases). The receptor's source is a woman aged 40 to 50 with Graves' hyperthyroidism that later progressed to Graves' ophthalmopathy. CDR3 nucleotides: TGTGCCAGTAAAGGGGGTAATCGGGGCGAGCAGTACTTC. It yields the protein CASKGGNRGEQYF.